These 30 T cell receptor beta chains share one sample of origin, sequenced in a study of identical twins. In TCRdb, the 5' RACE reads were re-called with MiXCR into one record per CDR3 protein. The table includes 700,000 or so distinct CDR3 sequences, 21% detected once. Another study also made use of these data, one on T cells expressing NK-cell markers.

Sequences were obtained from PBMCs. Every receptor here comes from a woman under 30 in good health.

This chain links TRBV12-3 or TRBV12-4 with TRBJ1-4, with D possibly TRBD1 on 5 matching bases. V was trimmed by 8 bases and J by 0 bases, leaving 13 bases between them. CDR3 size: 15 residues. CDR3: CASAGDGATNEKLFF. The CDR3 DNA reads TGTGCCAGCGCTGGGGACGGTGCAACTAATGAAAAACTGTTTTTT.

V gene TRBV10-3 combines with J gene TRBJ2-3, with TRBD2 matching 12 bases. The CDR3 length is 15 residues. Germline assignment: CDR1 ENHRY and CDR2 SYGVKD. The trim removed 6 bases at V and 0 bases at J, leaving 1 base unmatched. This CDR3 is CAIRGTSGSTDTQYF. CDR3 coding DNA: TGTGCCATCAGGGGGACTAGCGGGAGCACAGATACGCAGTATTTT.

This clonotype was observed at least ten times. The chain joins TRBV5-6 to TRBJ1-2; TRBD1 matches at 7 bases. Germline V gene sequence: CDR1 SGHDT, CDR2 YYEEEE. V lost 4 bases and J lost 4; bases outside the gene matches: 7. This CDR3 contains 14 residues. The CDR3 protein is CASSPPGQIYGYTF. In nucleotides, the CDR3 is TGTGCCAGCAGCCCCCCGGGACAGATCTATGGCTACACCTTC.

This clonotype was seen only a few times. The chain employs TRBV6-1 and TRBJ2-7; 7 bases fit TRBD2. CDR1 and CDR2 (germline): MNHNS, SASEGT. With 7 bases clipped from V and 4 bases from J, the junction kept 10 bases outside the gene matches. The CDR3 contains 14 residues. CDR3: CASKPREWAYEQYF. Written as DNA, the CDR3 is TGTGCCAGCAAACCGCGGGAGTGGGCGTACGAGCAGTACTTC.

The rearrangement uses TRBV29-1 and TRBJ1-1; D gene ambiguous. Trimming took 4 bases from V and 2 from J, leaving 8 bases between them. The CDR3 is made up of 12 amino acids. Per germline, CDR1 SQVTM and CDR2 ANQGSEA. CDR3 DNA: TGCAGCGTTGTCGTCCTAAACACTGAAGCTTTCTTT. It is translated as CSVVVLNTEAFF.

V is TRBV20-1 and J is TRBJ2-1, with 10 bases aligning to TRBD2. The CDR3 extends over 18 amino acids. The V gene's germline CDR1 is DFQATT and CDR2 SNEGSKA (reference sequence). V lost 1 base, J lost 2 bases, and 11 bases stayed unmatched. The DNA for the CDR3 is TGCAGTGCTAGAGTTAGACTAGCGGGCTCCGGCACCTACAATGAGCAGTTCTTC. The encoded protein is CSARVRLAGSGTYNEQFF.

In its sample, this clonotype was seen many times. This chain joins TRBV12-3 or TRBV12-4 and TRBJ1-1; TRBD1 matches at 7 bases. The junction had 9 bases not matched to a gene; V was cut back by 6 bases and J by 5 bases. CDR3 length equals 14 residues. As DNA, the CDR3 is TGTGCCAGCAGCGACAGGGAACGAATGACTGAAGCTTTCTTT. It encodes CASSDRERMTEAFF.

The chain is built from TRBV7-8 and TRBJ2-7; D perhaps matches TRBD1 (6 bases). Trimming stripped 5 bases from V and 2 bases from J, with 19 bases between. The CDR3 consists of 16 residues. The germline gives CDR1 SGHVS, CDR2 FQNEAQ. CDR3 nucleotides: TGTGCCAGCAGCCCACTGGGACAATTCGTTCCCTACGAGCAGTACTTC. It encodes CASSPLGQFVPYEQYF.

The gene calls are TRBV6-2 or TRBV6-3 and TRBJ2-2; D ambiguous. Between the trimmed V and J ends, which lost 2 bases and 10 bases, there was a span of 14 bases. CDR3 length: 14 residues. The germline gives CDR1 MNHEY, CDR2 SVGEGT. CDR3 amino acids: CASSYPIHPVELFF. CDR3 DNA sequence: TGTGCCAGCAGTTACCCTATACATCCGGTGGAGCTGTTTTTT.

The gene calls are TRBV12-3 or TRBV12-4 and TRBJ1-5; D is undetermined. The CDR3 covers 13 residues. V was trimmed by 6 bases and J by 3 bases, leaving 9 bases between them. The CDR3 bases are TGTGCCAGCAGACCATCCTTCAATCAGCCCCAGCATTTT. It is translated as CASRPSFNQPQHF.

The chain recombines TRBV12-3 or TRBV12-4 with TRBJ2-7, with TRBD2 matching 10 bases. CDR3 length: 15 amino acids. V gave up 6 bases and J gave up 5 bases; unmatched junction bases: 10. The CDR3 reads CASRRSGRPRNEQYF. CDR3 DNA sequence: TGTGCCAGCAGACGTAGCGGGAGGCCTCGCAACGAGCAGTACTTC.

The CDR3 is CSAGHRDYNEQFF. The DNA of the CDR3 is TGCAGCGCCGGACACCGAGACTACAATGAGCAGTTCTTC. The V gene is TRBV29-1, the J gene TRBJ2-1; a possible D gene is TRBD1 (5 bases). The CDR3 runs 13 residues. With 7 bases removed from V and 3 bases from J, the gap between germline ends came to 13 bases. In germline, CDR1 is SQVTM, CDR2 ANQGSEA.

This chain joins TRBV20-1 and TRBJ2-6, with TRBD1 as a possible D gene (6 bases). The CDR3 is 16 amino acids. Trimming took 3 bases from V and 2 from J, leaving 14 bases between them. Germline V gives CDR1 DFQATT, CDR2 SNEGSKA (reference sequence). The CDR3 DNA is TGCAGTGCTAGCATCCCAGGGGTCCCTGGGGCCAACGTCCTGACTTTC. Protein: CSASIPGVPGANVLTF.

Only one count was recorded for this clonotype. The chain carries TRBV7-7 and TRBJ2-1; 12 nucleotides agree with TRBD2. Germline V gene lookup returns CDR1 SSHAT and CDR2 FNYEAQ (reference sequence). This CDR3 comprises 14 residues. V was clipped by 5 bases and J by 9 bases; unmatched bases: 5. In nucleotides, the CDR3 is TGTGCCAGCAGCACTGCGGGACTAGCGGGTGAGCAGTTCTTC. This sequence encodes CASSTAGLAGEQFF.

The genes are TRBV7-8 and TRBJ2-7, with 10 bases lining up with TRBD2. This CDR3 has 13 amino acids. V lost 8 bases, J lost 2 bases, and 3 bases stayed unmatched. CDR1 and CDR2 (germline): SGHVS, FQNEAQ. The CDR3 DNA follows: TGTGCCAGCTCCGGGACTAGCGCCTACGAGCAGTACTTC. Translation gives CASSGTSAYEQYF. Supplemented by reference TRBV7-8 and TRBJ2-7, the full variable domain reads GAGVSQSPRYKVAKRGQDVALRCDPISGHVSLFWYQQALGQGPEFLTYFQNEAQLDKSGLPSDRFFAERPEGSVSTLKIQRTQQEDSAVYLCASSGTSAYEQYFGPGTRLTVT.

The chain carries TRBV3-1 and TRBJ2-2, with a tentative D call TRBD1 (6 bases). Trimming took 3 bases from V and 3 from J, leaving 11 bases between them. The CDR3 has 15 amino acids. Germline loops: CDR1 LGHDT, CDR2 YNNKEL (reference sequence). The CDR3 is CASSHRDTYTGELFF. In nucleotides, the CDR3 is TGTGCCAGCAGCCACAGGGACACTTACACCGGGGAGCTGTTTTTT.

J is TRBJ2-5 and V is TRBV4-3, with 8 bases fitting TRBD2. V was pared by 1 base and J by 3 bases, with 4 bases of the junction left unmatched. The CDR3 loop spans 15 amino acids. Germline CDR1 and CDR2: LGHNA and YSLEER. CDR3 region: CASSQASGGEETQYF. CDR3 in DNA: TGCGCCAGCAGCCAAGCGAGCGGGGGTGAAGAGACCCAGTACTTC.

The chain uses TRBV7-2 and TRBJ2-5; possibly TRBD2 for D (5 bases). This CDR3 comprises 14 residues. The germline V gene has CDR1 SGHTA and CDR2 FQGNSA. The V and J ends lost 0 bases and 5 bases respectively, with 10 bases between them. This CDR3 is CASSLALASETQYF. Written as DNA, the CDR3 is TGTGCCAGCAGCTTAGCGTTAGCGTCGGAGACCCAGTACTTC.

The J gene is TRBJ1-2, the V gene TRBV4-1; 10 bases are a match to TRBD1. V gave up 5 bases and J gave up 0 bases; unmatched junction bases: 6. The CDR3 totals 16 residues. The germline gives CDR1 MGHRA, CDR2 YSYEKL. This CDR3 is CASSERDRGANYGYTF. The CDR3 nucleotides are TGCGCCAGCAGCGAACGGGACAGGGGAGCTAACTATGGCTACACCTTC.

The chain couples TRBV29-1 to TRBJ2-5; 11 positions match TRBD2. With 8 bases clipped from V and 2 bases from J, the junction kept 7 bases outside the gene matches. This CDR3 has 14 amino acids. From germline, CDR1 is SQVTM and CDR2 ANQGSEA. CDR3 protein: CSYLRLAGQETQYF. Written as DNA, the CDR3 is TGCAGCTACCTACGACTAGCGGGACAAGAGACCCAGTACTTC.

This clonotype was found a few times. The chain employs TRBV7-3 and TRBJ2-3; TRBD2 matches 8 bases. V trimming: 8 bases; J trimming: 3 bases; junction bases outside the gene matches: 10. This CDR3 contains 15 residues. From germline, CDR1 is SGHTA and CDR2 FQGTGA. Here the CDR3 reads CASGTGSGGTDTQYF. The CDR3, as DNA: TGTGCCAGCGGGACGGGGAGCGGGGGAACAGATACGCAGTATTTT.

This rearrangement joins TRBV5-1 to TRBJ2-7; TRBD2 matches 9 bases. CDR1 and CDR2 (germline): SGHRS, YFSETQ. The CDR3 consists of 14 residues. V lost 4 bases and J lost 3; bases outside the gene matches: 5. This chain's CDR3 is CASSPASGIYEQYF. As DNA, the CDR3 is TGCGCCAGCAGCCCGGCTAGCGGGATCTACGAGCAGTACTTC.

Many counts were recorded for this clonotype. The chain is built from TRBV20-1 and TRBJ2-1; no definite D call. Trimming shortened V by 6 bases and J by 0 bases, and 15 bases separated the two germline ends. The CDR3 is 15 amino acids. Germline CDR1 is DFQATT and CDR2 is SNEGSKA (reference sequence). The CDR3 nucleotides read TGCAGTGCATGTCACCCCGTGAGCTCCTACAATGAGCAGTTCTTC. As protein: CSACHPVSSYNEQFF.

In this sample, this clonotype turned up a few times. The V gene is TRBV20-1, the J gene TRBJ2-3, with 8 bases identical to TRBD2. Trimming took 3 bases from V and 3 from J; bases not matched to a gene: 8. Per the germline V gene, CDR1 is DFQATT and CDR2 is SNEGSKA (reference sequence). The CDR3 sequence is 15 residues long. CDR3 in DNA: TGCAGTGCTAGTGGGTCGGGAGGGCGAACAGATACGCAGTATTTT. Protein: CSASGSGGRTDTQYF.

This clonotype was recorded at least ten times. V gene TRBV5-1 combines with J gene TRBJ2-7; D is undetermined. V lost 0 bases to trimming and J lost 2 bases, with 6 bases between them. The CDR3 extends over 13 amino acids. From germline, CDR1 is SGHRS and CDR2 YFSETQ. The CDR3 loop is CASSLGYPYEQYF. The DNA for the CDR3 is TGCGCCAGCAGCTTGGGCTATCCCTACGAGCAGTACTTC.

The sample holds a few counts of this clonotype. The chain joins TRBV9 to TRBJ2-2; D may be TRBD2 (5 bases). CDR1 SGDLS and CDR2 YYNGEE come from the germline V gene. The CDR3 is made up of 16 amino acids. Trimming cost V 1 base and J 5 bases, with 15 bases left between them. The CDR3: CASSVFRDPGTGELFF. The CDR3 coding sequence is TGTGCCAGCAGCGTATTTCGAGACCCGGGGACCGGGGAGCTGTTTTTT.

The gene calls are TRBV4-3 and TRBJ2-1; no clear D gene. Germline CDR1 LGHNA, CDR2 YSLEER. CDR3 length: 14 amino acids. V was pared by 0 bases and J by 11 bases, with 14 bases between. This CDR3 reads CASSQDAQGRKQFF. CDR3 DNA: TGCGCCAGCAGCCAAGATGCCCAAGGTCGTAAGCAGTTCTTC.

The rearrangement joins TRBV3-1 to TRBJ2-5, with a possible D match to TRBD1 (5 bases). V lost 2 bases, J lost 1 base, and 17 bases lay in between. The CDR3 has 17 amino acids. The germline CDR1 and CDR2 sequences are LGHDT and YNNKEL (reference sequence). The CDR3 region is CASSQPEVGRAQETQYF. The CDR3 DNA sequence: TGTGCCAGCAGCCAACCTGAGGTGGGCAGGGCCCAAGAGACCCAGTACTTC.

This chain joins TRBV6-5 and TRBJ1-5, with 7 bases identical to TRBD1. Trimming at V came to 4 bases and at J to 0 bases, leaving 12 bases not matched to a gene. This CDR3 comprises 18 residues. From germline, CDR1 is MNHEY and CDR2 SVGAGI. CDR3: CASSLRLPGQHSNQPQHF. The CDR3 DNA reads as TGTGCCAGCAGTTTACGACTACCGGGACAGCATAGCAATCAGCCCCAGCATTTT.

The chain uses TRBV7-9 and TRBJ2-4, with 7 bases aligning to TRBD2. Germline CDR1 reads SEHNR; CDR2 reads FQNEAQ (reference sequence). The CDR3 spans 11 residues. V gave up 5 bases and J gave up 15 bases; unmatched junction bases: 7. In DNA, the CDR3 is TGTGCCAGCAGCAAAGGACTAGTCTCGTACTTC. Its protein product is CASSKGLVSYF.